The entry below describes one TCR beta chain. The antigen remains unidentified. These data are taken from a study of blood T cells in healthy people across ages. PCR was performed a second time for 7 to 11 cycles using a sample-barcoded 5' primer and a J-beta primer mix. Each CDR3 protein gets one entry after TCRdb re-called the 5' RACE reads with MiXCR. This sample has about 730,000 distinct CDR3 sequences, with about 42% found just once. Study-level results: More naive CD4+ cells and higher diversity were found in long-lived than in aged donors.

The CDR3 has 12 amino acids. CDR1 is MGHDK and CDR2 is SYGVNS in the germline V gene. Trimming cost V 7 bases and J 2 bases, with 8 bases left between them. The chain carries TRBV25-1 and TRBJ2-5, with a weak D call TRBD2 (5 bases). What was sequenced was blood. The TCR sequence derives from a woman aged 55 to 70 in good health. CDR3 sequence: CASTGVQETQYF. CDR3 DNA: TGTGCCAGCACCGGGGTACAAGAGACCCAGTACTTC.